This T cell receptor beta chain was identified in a study of shared clonotypes between healthy human individuals. Study results and limitations: A limitation of the genetic and exposure-history diversity represented arose from few donors.

Caucasian adults living in Nashville, Tennessee, provided all samples. Of note for this clone: Its specificity is not known.

The CDR3 covers 12 residues. Germline CDR1 reads SGHAT; CDR2 reads FQNNGV. V was clipped by 2 bases and J by 7 bases, with 9 bases between them. Sequencing was performed with immunoSEQ multiplex PCR; in TCRdb, only in-frame clones are kept and a portion is missing. The sample includes about 510,000 clones, around 79% of them seen just once. The clonotype originates from a middle-aged woman in good health. Some clones in this sample may be carry-over from other donors' samples. The source material was PBMCs. The chain has TRBV11-2 and TRBJ2-7, with D maybe TRBD1 (5 bases). The CDR3 region is CASSLYRKEQYF. The CDR3 region has the DNA TGTGCCAGCAGCTTATACAGGAAGGAGCAGTACTTC.